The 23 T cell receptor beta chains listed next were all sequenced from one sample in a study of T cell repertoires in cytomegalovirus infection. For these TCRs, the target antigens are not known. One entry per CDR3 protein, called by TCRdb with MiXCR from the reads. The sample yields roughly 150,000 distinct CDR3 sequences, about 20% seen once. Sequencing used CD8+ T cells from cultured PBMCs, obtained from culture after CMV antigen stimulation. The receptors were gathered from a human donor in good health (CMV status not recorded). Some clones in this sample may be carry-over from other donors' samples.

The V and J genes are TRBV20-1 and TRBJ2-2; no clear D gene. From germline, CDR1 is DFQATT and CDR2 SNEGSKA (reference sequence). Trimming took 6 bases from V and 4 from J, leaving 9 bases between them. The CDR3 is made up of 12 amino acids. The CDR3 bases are TGCAGTGCGCGGATCAGCACCGGGGAGCTGTTTTTT. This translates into CSARISTGELFF.

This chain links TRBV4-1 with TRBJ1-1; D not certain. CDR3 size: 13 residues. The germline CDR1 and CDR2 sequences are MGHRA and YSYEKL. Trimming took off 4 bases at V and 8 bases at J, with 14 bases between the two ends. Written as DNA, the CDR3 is TGCGCCAGCAGCCTCGGGCCACGAGGCGAAGCTTTCTTT. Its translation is CASSLGPRGEAFF.

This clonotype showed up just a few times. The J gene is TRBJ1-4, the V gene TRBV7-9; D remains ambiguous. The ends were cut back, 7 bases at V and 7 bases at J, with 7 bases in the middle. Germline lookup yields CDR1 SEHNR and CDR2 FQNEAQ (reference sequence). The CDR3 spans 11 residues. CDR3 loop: CASTPGEKLFF. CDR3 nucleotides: TGTGCCAGCACCCCTGGTGAAAAACTGTTTTTT.

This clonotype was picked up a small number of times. In DNA, the CDR3 is TGTGCCAGCAGCTTAGCGCCGGGGGAGGCAACTAATGAAAAACTGTTTTTT. It encodes CASSLAPGEATNEKLFF. The chain has TRBV7-9 and TRBJ1-4, with D possibly being TRBD1 (5 bases). The germline V and J ends were trimmed by 0 bases and 0 bases, with 11 bases remaining between them. The germline V gene encodes CDR1 SEHNR and CDR2 FQNEAQ (reference sequence). CDR3 length: 17 residues.

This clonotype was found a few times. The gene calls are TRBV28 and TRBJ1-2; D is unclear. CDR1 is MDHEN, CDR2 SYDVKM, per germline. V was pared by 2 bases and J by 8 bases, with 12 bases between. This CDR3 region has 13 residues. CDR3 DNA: TGTGCCAGCAGTTTAGGTAGGGCGGAGGGCTACACCTTC. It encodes CASSLGRAEGYTF.

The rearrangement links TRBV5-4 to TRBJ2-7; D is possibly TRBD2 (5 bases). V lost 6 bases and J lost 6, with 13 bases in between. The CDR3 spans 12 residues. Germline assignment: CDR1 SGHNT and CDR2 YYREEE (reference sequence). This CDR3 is CASNRGLSEQYF. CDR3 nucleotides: TGTGCCAGCAACCGGGGTCTATCCGAGCAGTACTTC.

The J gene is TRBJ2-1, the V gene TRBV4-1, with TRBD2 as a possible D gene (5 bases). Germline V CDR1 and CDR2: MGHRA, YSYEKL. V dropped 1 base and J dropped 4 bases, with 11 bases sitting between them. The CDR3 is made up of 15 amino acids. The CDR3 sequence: CASSQVQRPYNEQFF. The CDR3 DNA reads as TGCGCCAGCAGCCAAGTCCAGCGGCCTTACAATGAGCAGTTCTTC.

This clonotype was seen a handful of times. The CDR3: CASSSYFPGNRFGAYEQYF. CDR3 in DNA: TGTGCCAGCAGTTCCTACTTTCCCGGGAACAGGTTTGGGGCCTACGAGCAGTACTTC. The V gene is TRBV27, the J gene TRBJ2-7; D may be TRBD1 or TRBD2 (5 bases each). The V gene lost 4 bases and the J gene lost 2 bases, with 27 bases spanning the gap. Germline CDR1 and CDR2: MNHEY and SMNVEV (reference sequence). The CDR3 runs to 19 residues.

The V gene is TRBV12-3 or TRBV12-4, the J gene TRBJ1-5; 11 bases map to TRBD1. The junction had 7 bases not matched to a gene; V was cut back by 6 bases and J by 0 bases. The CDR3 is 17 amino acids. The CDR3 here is CASSTGQGEFSNQPQHF. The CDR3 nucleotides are TGTGCCAGCAGCACGGGACAGGGGGAGTTTAGCAATCAGCCCCAGCATTTT.

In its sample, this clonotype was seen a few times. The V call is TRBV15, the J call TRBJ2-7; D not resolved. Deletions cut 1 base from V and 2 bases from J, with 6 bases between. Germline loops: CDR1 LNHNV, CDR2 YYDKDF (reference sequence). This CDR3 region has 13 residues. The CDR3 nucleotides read TGTGCCACCAGCAGAGTGACCCCCTACGAGCAGTACTTC. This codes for CATSRVTPYEQYF.

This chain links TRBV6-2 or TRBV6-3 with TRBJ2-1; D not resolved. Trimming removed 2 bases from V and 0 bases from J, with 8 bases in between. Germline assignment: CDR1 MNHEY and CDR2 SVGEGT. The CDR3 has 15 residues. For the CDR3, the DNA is TGTGCCAGCAGTTACAAGTCGAGCTCCTACAATGAGCAGTTCTTC. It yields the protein CASSYKSSSYNEQFF.

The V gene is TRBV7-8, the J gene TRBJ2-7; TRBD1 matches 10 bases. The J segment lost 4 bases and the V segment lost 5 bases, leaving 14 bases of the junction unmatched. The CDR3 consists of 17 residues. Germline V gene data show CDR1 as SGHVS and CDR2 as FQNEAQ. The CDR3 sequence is CASSRTLRTGGVYEQYF. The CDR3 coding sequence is TGTGCCAGCAGCCGAACCCTCCGGACAGGGGGAGTATACGAGCAGTACTTC. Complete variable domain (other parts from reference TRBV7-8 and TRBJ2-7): GAGVSQSPRYKVAKRGQDVALRCDPISGHVSLFWYQQALGQGPEFLTYFQNEAQLDKSGLPSDRFFAERPEGSVSTLKIQRTQQEDSAVYLCASSRTLRTGGVYEQYFGPGTRLTVT.

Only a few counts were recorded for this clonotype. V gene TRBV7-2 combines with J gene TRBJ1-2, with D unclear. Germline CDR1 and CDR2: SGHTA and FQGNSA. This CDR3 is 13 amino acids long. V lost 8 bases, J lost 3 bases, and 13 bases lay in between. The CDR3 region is CASAPPADYGYTF. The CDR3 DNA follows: TGTGCCAGCGCCCCGCCGGCAGACTATGGCTACACCTTC. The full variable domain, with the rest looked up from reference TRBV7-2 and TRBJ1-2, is GAGVSQSPSNKVTEKGKDVELRCDPISGHTALYWYRQSLGQGLEFLIYFQGNSAPDKSGLPSDRFSAERTGGSVSTLTIQRTQQEDSAVYLCASAPPADYGYTFGSGTRLTVV.

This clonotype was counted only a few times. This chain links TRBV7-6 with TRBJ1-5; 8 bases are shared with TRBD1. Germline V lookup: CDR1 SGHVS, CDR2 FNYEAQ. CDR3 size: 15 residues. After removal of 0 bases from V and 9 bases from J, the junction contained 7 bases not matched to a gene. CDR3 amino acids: CASSLAGQGLGPQHF. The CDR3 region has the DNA TGTGCCAGCAGCTTAGCAGGACAGGGCTTAGGGCCCCAGCATTTT.

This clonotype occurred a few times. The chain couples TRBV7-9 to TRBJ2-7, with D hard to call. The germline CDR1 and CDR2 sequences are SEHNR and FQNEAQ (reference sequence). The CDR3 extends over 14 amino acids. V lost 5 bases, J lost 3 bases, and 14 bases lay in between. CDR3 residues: CASSPSPRVYEQYF. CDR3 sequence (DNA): TGTGCCAGCAGCCCTTCCCCCCGGGTCTACGAGCAGTACTTC.

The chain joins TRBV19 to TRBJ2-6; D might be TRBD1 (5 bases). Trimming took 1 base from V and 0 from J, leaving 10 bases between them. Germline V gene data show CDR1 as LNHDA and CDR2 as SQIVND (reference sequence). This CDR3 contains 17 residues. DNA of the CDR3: TGTGCCAGTAGTATAGGCAGGGCGAGCTCTGGGGCCAACGTCCTGACTTTC. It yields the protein CASSIGRASSGANVLTF.

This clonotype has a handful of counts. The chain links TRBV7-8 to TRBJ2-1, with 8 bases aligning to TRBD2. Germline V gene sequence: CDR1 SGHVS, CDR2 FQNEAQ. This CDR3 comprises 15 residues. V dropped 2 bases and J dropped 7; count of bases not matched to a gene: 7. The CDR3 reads CASSLKGLEYNEQFF. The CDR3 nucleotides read TGTGCCAGCAGCTTAAAGGGACTAGAATATAATGAGCAGTTCTTC.

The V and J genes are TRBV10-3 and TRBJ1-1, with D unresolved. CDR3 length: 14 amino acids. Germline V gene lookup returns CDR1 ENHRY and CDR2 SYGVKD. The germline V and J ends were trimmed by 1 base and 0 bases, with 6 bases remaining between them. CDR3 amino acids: CAISEYRVNTEAFF. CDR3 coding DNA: TGTGCCATCAGTGAGTATCGTGTGAACACTGAAGCTTTCTTT.

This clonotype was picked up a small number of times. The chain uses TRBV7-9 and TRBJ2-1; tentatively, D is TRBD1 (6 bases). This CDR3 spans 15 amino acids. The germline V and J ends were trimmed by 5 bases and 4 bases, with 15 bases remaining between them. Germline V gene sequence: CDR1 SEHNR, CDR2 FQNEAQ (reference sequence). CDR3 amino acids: CASSTPRGQYNEQFF. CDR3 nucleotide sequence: TGTGCCAGCAGCACTCCCAGGGGCCAATACAATGAGCAGTTCTTC.

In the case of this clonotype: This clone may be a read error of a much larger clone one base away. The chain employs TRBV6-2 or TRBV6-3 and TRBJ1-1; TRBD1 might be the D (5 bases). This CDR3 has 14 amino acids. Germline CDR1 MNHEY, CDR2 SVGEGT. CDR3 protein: CDSSPVQGNTEAFF. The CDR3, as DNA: TGTGACAGCAGCCCCGTCCAGGGGAACACTGAAGCTTTCTTT.

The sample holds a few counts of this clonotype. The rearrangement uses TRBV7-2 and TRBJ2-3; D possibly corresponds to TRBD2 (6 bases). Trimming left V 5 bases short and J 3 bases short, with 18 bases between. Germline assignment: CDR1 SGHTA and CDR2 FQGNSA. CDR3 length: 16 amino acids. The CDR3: CASSRQRRDRTDTQYF. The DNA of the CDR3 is TGTGCCAGCAGCAGGCAGCGGAGGGATCGAACAGATACGCAGTATTTT.

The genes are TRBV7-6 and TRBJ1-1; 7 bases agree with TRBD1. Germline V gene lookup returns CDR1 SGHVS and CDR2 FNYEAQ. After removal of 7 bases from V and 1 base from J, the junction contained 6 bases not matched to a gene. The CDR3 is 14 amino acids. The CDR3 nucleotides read TGTGCCAGCACCCCGGGACAGTCGAACACTGAAGCTTTCTTT. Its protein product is CASTPGQSNTEAFF. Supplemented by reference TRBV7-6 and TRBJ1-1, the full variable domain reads GAGVSQSPRYKVTKRGQDVALRCDPISGHVSLYWYRQALGQGPEFLTYFNYEAQQDKSGLPNDRFSAERPEGSISTLTIQRTEQRDSAMYRCASTPGQSNTEAFFGQGTRLTVV.

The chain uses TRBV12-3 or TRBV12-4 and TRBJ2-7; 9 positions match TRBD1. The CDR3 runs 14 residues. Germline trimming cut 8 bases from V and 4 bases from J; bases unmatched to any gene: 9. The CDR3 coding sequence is TGTGCCAGCGGCCTCCGGGACAGGGCGTACGAGCAGTACTTC. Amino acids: CASGLRDRAYEQYF.